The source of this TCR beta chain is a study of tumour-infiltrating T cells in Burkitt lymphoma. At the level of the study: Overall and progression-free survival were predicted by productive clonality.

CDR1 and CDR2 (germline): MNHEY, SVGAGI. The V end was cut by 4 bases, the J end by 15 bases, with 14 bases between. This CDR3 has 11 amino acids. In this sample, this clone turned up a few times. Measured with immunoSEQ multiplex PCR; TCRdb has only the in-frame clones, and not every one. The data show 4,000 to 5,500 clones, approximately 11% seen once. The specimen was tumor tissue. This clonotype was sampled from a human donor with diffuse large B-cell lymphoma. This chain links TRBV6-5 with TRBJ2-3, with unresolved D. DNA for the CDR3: TGTGCCAGCAGTTTCGGGCTCACATACTATTTT. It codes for CASSFGLTYYF.